The TCR beta chain under discussion was sequenced for a study of T-cell memory formation after mild COVID-19. The germline CDR1 and CDR2 sequences are MNHEY and SVGAGI. This CDR3 region has 12 residues. V was pared by 6 bases and J by 4 bases, with 9 bases between. TCRdb re-analysed the 5' RACE reads in MiXCR, keeping a single row per CDR3 protein. The sample has some 290,000 distinct CDR3 sequences; around 16% are singletons. Study-wide results and limits: There were some responding clones in pre-infection memory, which suggested that cross-reactive memory had joined. Day 15 to 85 contracting clones showed balanced CD4/CD8; day 15 to 37 expanders favored CD4+. Specificity for SARS-CoV-2 was not confirmed among the second-wave clones peaking on day 37.

This clonotype turned up a few times. Its antigen is unknown. Sequencing input: PBMCs or a T cell subset sorted from them (not recorded which). This receptor was taken from a man aged 18 to 30 who had mild COVID-19 (a few samples of this study predate the infection). Cell type and time point are not known. This chain uses TRBV6-5 with TRBJ1-2; a weak D match, TRBD1 (5 bases). The CDR3 reads CASRSDSYGYTF. The CDR3 coding sequence is TGTGCCAGCAGGTCTGACAGCTATGGCTACACCTTC.